These 15 T cell receptor beta chains share one sample of origin, sequenced in a study of CD8 T cells in ankylosing spondylitis. No antigens are known for them. Overall study findings and caveats: A TCR beta motif of eight or nine highly homologous variants seemed to mark ankylosing spondylitis blood.

MiXCR, applied by TCRdb to the 5' RACE reads, yields one record per CDR3 protein. The table records around 480,000 distinct CDR3 sequences, over 15% of them present only once. The material sequenced was blood, either unsorted or a sorted T cell fraction (not recorded which). These receptors came from a male donor with ankylosing spondylitis.

J is TRBJ2-7 and V is TRBV29-1; 7 bases align to TRBD2. The V gene end was trimmed by 6 bases and the J gene end by 2 bases; junction bases not matched to a gene: 4. Germline V gene data show CDR1 as SQVTM and CDR2 as ANQGSEA. This CDR3 is built from 12 residues. DNA of the CDR3: TGCAGCGTCAGCGGGGTTGCCTACGAGCAGTACTTC. It specifies CSVSGVAYEQYF.

This chain joins TRBV12-3 or TRBV12-4 and TRBJ2-7, with 9 bases fitting TRBD1. Losses at the gene ends were 5 bases for V and 4 bases for J; bases not matched to a gene: 12. The CDR3 runs to 16 residues. DNA for the CDR3: TGTGCCAGCAGTCCAAGGACCGGGACAGGGAAATACGAGCAGTACTTC. It is translated as CASSPRTGTGKYEQYF.

This clonotype was counted only a few times. The rearrangement uses TRBV12-3 or TRBV12-4 and TRBJ1-6; 9 positions agree with TRBD1. CDR3 length: 15 amino acids. Trimming removed 6 bases from V and 3 bases from J; junction bases left unmatched: 3. The CDR3 sequence: CASSRQGDYNSPLHF. In nucleotides, the CDR3 is TGTGCCAGCAGCCGACAGGGGGACTATAATTCACCCCTCCACTTT.

This sequence joins TRBV20-1 and TRBJ2-1; D not resolved. Trimming removed 0 bases from V and 12 bases from J, with 15 bases in between. CDR1 is DFQATT, CDR2 SNEGSKA, per germline (reference sequence). CDR3 length: 13 amino acids. The CDR3 nucleotides are TGCAGTGCTAGAGATCCCGACAATGATGGGCAGTTCTTC. This encodes CSARDPDNDGQFF.

On this clonotype itself: The germline gene is not matched at one end of the junction; a read error may be the cause. The CDR3 here is CSTSADTGTLF. DNA for the CDR3: TGCAGTACCAGTGCGGATACCGGGACTCTATTC. This chain links TRBV20-1 with TRBJ2-7, with a possible D match to TRBD2 (6 bases). The CDR3 runs to 11 residues. Germline V gives CDR1 DFQATT, CDR2 SNEGSKA (reference sequence).

Worth noting for this clonotype: No DNA is shown, since the ends of the CDR3 on it are uncertain; the CDR3 is the one TCRdb lists. J is TRBJ2-1 and V is TRBV21-1; the table's D call, TRBD2, has no DNA check behind it. TRBV21-1 is noted as a pseudogene. The CDR3 sequence runs 16 residues, both termini included. CDR3 protein: CASSKVAGGSYNEQFF.

This clonotype was seen more than once but under ten times. The V call is TRBV2, the J call TRBJ1-1; D remains ambiguous. The CDR3 extends over 16 amino acids. Trimming shortened V by 6 bases and J by 4 bases, and 21 bases separated the two germline ends. Looked up from germline, CDR1 is SNHLY and CDR2 is FYNNEI. The CDR3 region is CASSPIGTRLGTEAFF. In DNA form, the CDR3 reads TGTGCCAGCAGCCCCATCGGCACAAGATTGGGCACTGAAGCTTTCTTT.

There are a few counts of this clonotype. The chain recombines TRBV5-6 with TRBJ1-5; tentative D call: TRBD1 (5 bases). The CDR3 contains 13 residues. Germline lookup yields CDR1 SGHDT and CDR2 YYEEEE. The V gene lost 4 bases and the J gene lost 3 bases, with 8 bases spanning the gap. The CDR3 sequence: CASSHRSNQPQHF. CDR3 nucleotide sequence: TGTGCCAGCAGCCACAGGTCCAATCAGCCCCAGCATTTT.

This rearrangement joins TRBV27 to TRBJ2-7, with D possibly matching TRBD1 (5 bases). CDR1 and CDR2 (germline): MNHEY, SMNVEV (reference sequence). This CDR3 spans 18 amino acids. Trimming pared 4 bases from V and 3 bases from J, leaving 25 bases between. The CDR3 sequence is CASSSTTFDSKNFYEQYF. The DNA of the CDR3 is TGTGCCAGCAGTTCAACTACTTTCGACAGCAAAAATTTCTACGAGCAGTACTTC.

The sample holds one count of this clonotype. The rearrangement joins TRBV27 to TRBJ2-1; the match to TRBD2 covers 9 bases. Germline V gene sequence: CDR1 MNHEY, CDR2 SMNVEV (reference sequence). This CDR3 comprises 15 residues. J gave up 2 bases and V 5 bases, and 4 bases lay outside the gene matches. CDR3 nucleotides: TGTGCCAGCAGTCGGGCGGGAGGGACCTACAATGAGCAGTTCTTC. It yields the protein CASSRAGGTYNEQFF.

This clonotype was found many times. The J gene is TRBJ2-7, the V gene TRBV29-1; 9 bases map to TRBD1. This CDR3 region has 14 residues. The germline V gene encodes CDR1 SQVTM and CDR2 ANQGSEA. CDR3 residues: CSVRPGGTGREQYF. The CDR3 DNA sequence: TGCAGTGTCAGACCCGGCGGGACAGGGCGCGAGCAGTACTTC.

The sample holds a few counts of this clonotype. The genes are TRBV29-1 and TRBJ2-7, with TRBD1 identical over 8 bases. The CDR3 extends over 12 amino acids. Germline trimming cut 7 bases from V and 2 bases from J; bases unmatched to any gene: 4. Germline V lookup: CDR1 SQVTM, CDR2 ANQGSEA. The CDR3 bases are TGCAGCGGGGGGACAGGCCCCTACGAGCAGTACTTC. This translates into CSGGTGPYEQYF.

This chain joins TRBV2 and TRBJ2-6, with D perhaps matching TRBD1 (5 bases). Trimming removed 8 bases at V and 0 bases at J, with 11 bases between. Germline V gene lookup returns CDR1 SNHLY and CDR2 FYNNEI. The CDR3 has 15 residues. The CDR3 region has the DNA TGTGCCAGCCTCCAGACAGCCTCTGGGGCCAACGTCCTGACTTTC. As protein: CASLQTASGANVLTF. Based on the CDR3 plus reference TRBV2 and TRBJ2-6, the full variable domain is EPEVTQTPSHQVTQMGQEVILRCVPISNHLYFYWYRQILGQKVEFLVSFYNNEISEKSEIFDDQFSVERPDGSNFTLKIRSTKLEDSAMYFCASLQTASGANVLTFGAGSRLTVL.

Concerning this clonotype itself: This may stem from a read error, because a much larger clone lies one nucleotide away. The chain joins TRBV5-1 to TRBJ1-1, with TRBD1 identical over 9 bases. Germline V lookup: CDR1 SGHRS, CDR2 YFSETQ. The CDR3 runs 15 residues. CDR3 sequence: CTSSTGQGMNSEAFF. CDR3 nucleotide sequence: TGCACCAGCAGCACAGGACAGGGGATGAACTCTGAAGCTTTCTTT.

This clonotype occurred many times. The chain combines TRBV18 with TRBJ2-1, with TRBD2 identical over 8 bases. The CDR3 consists of 14 residues. Germline trimming cut 5 bases from V and 2 bases from J; bases unmatched to any gene: 2. The germline V gene encodes CDR1 KGHSH and CDR2 LQKENI. CDR3 region: CASSSLAAYNEQFF. Written as DNA, the CDR3 is TGTGCCAGCTCATCACTAGCGGCCTACAATGAGCAGTTCTTC.